This passage covers 2 T cell receptor beta chains from one sample sequenced in a study of blood T cell repertoires in COVID-19. Sequenced by immunoSEQ multiplex PCR; TCRdb stores in-frame clones only, minus some. The table has about 210,000 clones, 70% to 90% seen once; the top ten hold nearly 9.5%. Sequenced: PBMCs or T cells enriched from blood (not recorded which). The receptors here all came from a man aged 40-49 years who had recovered from COVID-19.

The chain joins TRBV30 to TRBJ2-3; D call uncertain. Trimming stripped 0 bases from V and 6 bases from J, with 10 bases between. The length of the CDR3 is 13 residues. The germline CDR1 and CDR2 sequences are GTSNPN and SVGIG (reference sequence). CDR3 region: CAWSVNFADTQYF. The CDR3 DNA follows: TGTGCCTGGAGTGTTAATTTTGCGGATACGCAGTATTTT.

This chain uses TRBV30 with TRBJ2-7; tentatively, D is TRBD2 (6 bases). The CDR3 loop spans 12 amino acids. Germline lookup yields CDR1 GTSNPN and CDR2 SVGIG (reference sequence). Trimming shortened V by 5 bases and J by 3 bases, and 11 bases separated the two germline ends. CDR3 protein: CAWAPGDYEQYF. Here the CDR3 DNA reads TGTGCCTGGGCCCCGGGGGACTACGAGCAGTACTTC.